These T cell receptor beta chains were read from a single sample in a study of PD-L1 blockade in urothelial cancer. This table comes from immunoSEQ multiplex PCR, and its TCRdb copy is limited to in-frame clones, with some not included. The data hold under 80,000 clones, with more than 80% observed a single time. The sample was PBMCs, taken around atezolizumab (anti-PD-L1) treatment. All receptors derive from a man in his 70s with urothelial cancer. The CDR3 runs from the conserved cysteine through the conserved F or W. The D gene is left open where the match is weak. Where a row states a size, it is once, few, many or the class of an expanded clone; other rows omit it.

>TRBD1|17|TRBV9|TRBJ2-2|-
TGTGCCAGCAGCGCTTACCCGGGACAGGGGGATATCGGGGAGCTGTTTTTT
CASSAYPGQGDIGELFF
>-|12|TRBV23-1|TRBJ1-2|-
TGCGCCAGCAGTCAATCGCGAGGGGGCTACACCTTC
CASSQSRGGYTF
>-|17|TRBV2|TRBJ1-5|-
TGTGCCAGCAGTGAAGCAAGTCAGGGAATCGACAATCAGCCCCAGCATTTT
CASSEASQGIDNQPQHF
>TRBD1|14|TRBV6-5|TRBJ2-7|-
TGTGCCAGCAGTCCAGGGACAGGGTCCTACGAGCAGTACTTC
CASSPGTGSYEQYF
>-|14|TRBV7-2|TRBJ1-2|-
TGTGCCAGCAGCTTAGCGGGGGAGGTCTATGGCTACACCTTC
CASSLAGEVYGYTF
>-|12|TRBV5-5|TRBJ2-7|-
TGTGCCAGCAGCTTGGCCAGCTACGAGCAGTACTTC
CASSLASYEQYF
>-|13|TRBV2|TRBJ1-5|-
TGTGCCAGCAGTAGAGACAGTAATCAGCCCCAGCATTTT
CASSRDSNQPQHF
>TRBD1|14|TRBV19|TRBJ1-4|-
TGTGCCAGTAGACACAGGGGAGTCGATGAAAAACTGTTTTTT
CASRHRGVDEKLFF
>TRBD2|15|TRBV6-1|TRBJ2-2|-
TGTGCCATCCGATCAGCGGGAGGCGGGACCGGGGAGCTGTTTTTT
CAIRSAGGGTGELFF
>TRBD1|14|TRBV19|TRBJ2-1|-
TGTGCCAGTAGTTCAGGGGGCTCCTACAATGAGCAGTTCTTC
CASSSGGSYNEQFF
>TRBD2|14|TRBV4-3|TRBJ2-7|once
TGCGCCAGCAGCTACTCTAGCGGGAGTTACGAGCAGTACTTC
CASSYSSGSYEQYF
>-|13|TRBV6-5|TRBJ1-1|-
TGTGCCAGCAGGCCTACAGGGAACACTGAAGCTTTCTTT
CASRPTGNTEAFF
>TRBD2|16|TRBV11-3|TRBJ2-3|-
TGTGCCAGCTTAAAAAAAGCGGGAGCTCGGTCAGATACGCAGTATTTT
CASLKKAGARSDTQYF
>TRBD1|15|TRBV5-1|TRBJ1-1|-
TGCGCCAGCAAAGCTACAGGGGAACTGAACACTGAAGCTTTCTTT
CASKATGELNTEAFF
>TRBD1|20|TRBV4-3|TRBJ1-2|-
TGCGCCAGCAGCCAAGATTACGTTCCGGGACAGGGGGAATGGGACTATGGCTACACCTTC
CASSQDYVPGQGEWDYGYTF
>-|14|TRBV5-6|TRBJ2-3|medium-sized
TGTGCCAGCAGCTTGGGGGGGGGCACAGATACGCAGTATTTT
CASSLGGGTDTQYF
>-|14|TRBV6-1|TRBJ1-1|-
TGTGCCAGCAGTGAAAGGGGCTCTCGGGCTGAAGCTTTCTTT
CASSERGSRAEAFF
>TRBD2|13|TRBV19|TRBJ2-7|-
TGTGCCAGTAGTGGGCGGGAGGCAGACGAGCAGTACTTC
CASSGREADEQYF
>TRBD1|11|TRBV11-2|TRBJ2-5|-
TGTGCCAGCAGCTTAGGGGACAGGGGTTACTTC
CASSLGDRGYF
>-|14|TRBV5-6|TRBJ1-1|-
TGTGCCAGCAGCTTGCAGGGGAGGAACACTGAAGCTTTCTTT
CASSLQGRNTEAFF
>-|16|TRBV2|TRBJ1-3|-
TGTGCCAGCAGTGATGTAGTGTTAAACTCTGGAAACACCATATATTTT
CASSDVVLNSGNTIYF
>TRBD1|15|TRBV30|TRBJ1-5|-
TGTGCCTGGAGCCCCTACACAGGGGCGGGTCAGCCCCAGCATTTT
CAWSPYTGAGQPQHF
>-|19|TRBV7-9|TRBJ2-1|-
TGTGCCAGCAGCTTAATCGCCAGGGTAAACAGGGACCCCCACAATGAGCAGTTCTTC
CASSLIARVNRDPHNEQFF
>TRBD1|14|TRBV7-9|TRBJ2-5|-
TGTGCCAGCAGCCCTCAGACAGGGGTCGAGACCCAGTACTTC
CASSPQTGVETQYF
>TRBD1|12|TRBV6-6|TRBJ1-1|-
TGTGCCAGCAGTCCAGGGGGCACTGAAGCTTTCTTT
CASSPGGTEAFF
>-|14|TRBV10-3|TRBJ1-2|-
TGTGCCATCAGTGAGACCTTAATAGACTATGGCTACACCTTC
CAISETLIDYGYTF
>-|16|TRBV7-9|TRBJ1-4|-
TGTGCCAGCAGCTTAGGATTGCCTGGAGGGAATGAAAAACTGTTTTTT
CASSLGLPGGNEKLFF
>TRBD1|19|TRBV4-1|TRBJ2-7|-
TGCGCCAGCACCTCAAGGCCCACGGGACAGGGGGCGGATATCAGGGGGCAGTACTTC
CASTSRPTGQGADIRGQYF
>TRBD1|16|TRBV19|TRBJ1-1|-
TGTGCCAGTAGTATCCGGGACAGGGGTTTCGGCACTGAAGCTTTCTTT
CASSIRDRGFGTEAFF
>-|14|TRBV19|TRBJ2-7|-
TGTGCCAGTAGTATTTCTCAGGGTTCCTACGAGCAGTACTTC
CASSISQGSYEQYF
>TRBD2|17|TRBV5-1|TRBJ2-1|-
TGCGCCAGCAGCTTTAGTAGCGGGATGAGCTCCTACAATGAGCAGTTCTTC
CASSFSSGMSSYNEQFF
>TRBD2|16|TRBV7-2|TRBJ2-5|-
TGTGCCAGCAGTTCCGACATTAGCGGGGGGAAAGAGACCCAGTACTTC
CASSSDISGGKETQYF
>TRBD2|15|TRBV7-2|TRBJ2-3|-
TGTGCCAGCAGCTTCCGGCGGGGGAGCACAGATACGCAGTATTTT
CASSFRRGSTDTQYF
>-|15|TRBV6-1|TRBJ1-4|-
TGTGCCAGCAGTGAAGTACCAGGGGTTAATGGGAAACTGTTTTTT
CASSEVPGVNGKLFF
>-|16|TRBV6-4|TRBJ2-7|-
TGTGCCAGCAGCCACGAACCTAGCACTGGGCCCTACGAGCAGTACTTC
CASSHEPSTGPYEQYF
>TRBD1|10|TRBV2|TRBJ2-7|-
TGTGCCAGCAGAACAGGGGGGACGGACTTC
CASRTGGTDF
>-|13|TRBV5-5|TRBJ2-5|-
TGTGCCAGCAGCTTGCTCTTTCAAGAGACCCAGTACTTC
CASSLLFQETQYF
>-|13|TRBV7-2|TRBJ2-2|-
TGTGCCAGCAGCCCGACTATGGGCGGGGAGCTGTTTTTT
CASSPTMGGELFF
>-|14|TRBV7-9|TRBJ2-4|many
TGTGCCAGCAGCGCAGTGTCCTCCAAAAACATTCAGTACTTC
CASSAVSSKNIQYF
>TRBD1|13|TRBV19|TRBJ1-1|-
TGTGCCAGTAGTCCAGACAGGGCTACTGAAGCTTTCTTT
CASSPDRATEAFF
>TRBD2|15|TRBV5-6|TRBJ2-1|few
TGTGCCAGCAGCCTCGAACTAGCGGGGATCAATGAGCAGTTCTTC
CASSLELAGINEQFF
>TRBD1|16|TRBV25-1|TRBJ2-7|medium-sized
TGTGCCAGCAGTGGAAAATCGGGACAGGGGTTCGACGAGCAGTACTTC
CASSGKSGQGFDEQYF